These T cell receptor beta chains were read from a single sample in a study of blood T cell repertoires in COVID-19. The assay was immunoSEQ multiplex PCR, and TCRdb's table has in-frame clones only and misses some. Of 400,000 to 500,000 clones in the sample, roughly 88% were seen once. Input material: PBMCs or T cells enriched from blood (not recorded which). Source of these receptors: a woman in her forties who had recovered from COVID-19. Both conserved end residues are trimmed from each CDR3. Some rows have no size entry. The others give once, few or many, or a class for an expanded clone.

cdr3_length clone_size v_call cdr3_aa
13 NA TRBV11-2 ASSNVAGGDNEQF
14 once TRBV7-2 ASSLARSSVYNEQF
14 NA TRBV27 ASSFRFRGPDTEAF
13 NA TRBV6-5 ASGRGLAQKETQY
12 NA TRBV5-6 ASSLIIGEYEQY
12 NA TRBV18 ASSPPGGNTEAF
14 NA TRBV3-1/TRBV3-2 ASSLRGTGETYEQY
15 NA TRBV4-3 ASSQDGAGLMNTEAF
13 NA TRBV3-1/TRBV3-2 ASSPWGGDGNEQF
12 NA TRBV6-5 ASSSLAGTDTQY
14 NA TRBV7-2 ASSSRGQQNTQTQY
12 NA TRBV28 ASKGRLAGETQY
13 NA TRBV10-3 AIQASGRSAGELF
11 once TRBV4-2 ASSQVQGAEAF
14 NA TRBV5-1 ASSLELAAYSYEQY
14 NA TRBV3-1/TRBV3-2 ASSLRTGTNTGELF
11 NA TRBV2 ASSGYRQETQY
13 NA TRBV18 ASSPTQGSGNTIY
11 NA TRBV7-2 ASSFLRTDTQY
14 once TRBV5-1 ASSPLTGGLDYGYT
14 NA TRBV19 ASSSQGGASNQPQH
12 NA TRBV3-1/TRBV3-2 ASSPSRQVYGYT
14 once TRBV3-1/TRBV3-2 ASSHRARDYPWRQF
14 NA TRBV2 ASSGTGYLNTGELF
11 NA TRBV4-1 ASSLRGSRGAF
14 NA TRBV15 ATSRGSGRDSYEQY
12 NA TRBV3-1/TRBV3-2 ASSPNPGDQPQH
12 NA TRBV7-9 ASSVRTPNYGYT
13 NA TRBV5-5 ASSSGPGGSYEQY
14 NA TRBV10-3 AIRPGQGASNEKLF
14 NA TRBV5-1 ASSLVDRVNTGELF
12 NA TRBV11-2 ASSPIDRDYGYT
14 NA TRBV10-3 AIGLADYYSTDTQY
11 NA TRBV9 ASSTSVTGELF
13 NA TRBV18 ASSKSTDSNQPQH
12 NA TRBV30 AWSMAVFYNEQF
13 NA TRBV5-1 ASSNRQGNGSPLH
14 NA TRBV19 ASSIDPGTGLVEQY
10 NA TRBV6-6 ASSSPVAEQY
13 NA TRBV9 ASSVDPGGNQPQH
10 NA TRBV2 ASSETASEAF
13 NA TRBV21-1 ASSKPDRGFYEQY
15 NA TRBV7-9 ASSLTGGPYSNQPQH
10 NA TRBV10-2 ASSEKRNGYT
9 NA TRBV19 ASTQNTEAF
12 NA TRBV18 ASSPGGWSYEQY